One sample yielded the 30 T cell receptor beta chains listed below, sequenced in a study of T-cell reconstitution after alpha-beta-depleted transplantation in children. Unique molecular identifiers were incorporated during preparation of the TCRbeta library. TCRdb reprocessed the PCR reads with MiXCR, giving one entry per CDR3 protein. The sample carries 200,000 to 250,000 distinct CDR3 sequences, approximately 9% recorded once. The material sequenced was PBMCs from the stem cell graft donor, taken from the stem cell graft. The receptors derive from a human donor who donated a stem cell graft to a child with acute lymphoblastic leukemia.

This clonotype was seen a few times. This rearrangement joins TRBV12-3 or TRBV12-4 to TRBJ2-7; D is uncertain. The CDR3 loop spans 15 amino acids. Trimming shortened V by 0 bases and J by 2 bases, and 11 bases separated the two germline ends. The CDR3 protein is CASSLASAVAYEQYF. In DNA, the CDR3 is TGTGCCAGCAGTTTAGCGTCCGCGGTTGCCTACGAGCAGTACTTC.

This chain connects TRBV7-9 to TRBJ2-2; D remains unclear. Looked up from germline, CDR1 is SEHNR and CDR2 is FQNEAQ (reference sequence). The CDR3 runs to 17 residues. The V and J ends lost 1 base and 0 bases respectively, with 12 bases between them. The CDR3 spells CASSLGLRQTNTGELFF. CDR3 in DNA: TGTGCCAGCAGCTTAGGATTGCGCCAGACGAACACCGGGGAGCTGTTTTTT. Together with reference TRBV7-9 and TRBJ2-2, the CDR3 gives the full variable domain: DTGVSQNPRHKITKRGQNVTFRCDPISEHNRLYWYRQTLGQGPEFLTYFQNEAQLEKSRLLSDRFSAERPKGSFSTLEIQRTEQGDSAMYLCASSLGLRQTNTGELFFGEGSRLTVL.

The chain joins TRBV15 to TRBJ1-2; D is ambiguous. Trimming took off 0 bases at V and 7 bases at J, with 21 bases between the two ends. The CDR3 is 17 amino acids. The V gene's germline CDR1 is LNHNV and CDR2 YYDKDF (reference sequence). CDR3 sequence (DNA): TGTGCCACCAGCAGAGATCTGAGCCAGGCCGGGAGGGCTGGCTACACCTTC. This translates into CATSRDLSQAGRAGYTF.

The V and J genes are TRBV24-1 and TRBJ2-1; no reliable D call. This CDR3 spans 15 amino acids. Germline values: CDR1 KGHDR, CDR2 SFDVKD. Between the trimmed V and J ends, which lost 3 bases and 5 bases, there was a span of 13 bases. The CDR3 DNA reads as TGTGCCACCAGTGATCCCGTGCGGCCCGACAATGAGCAGTTCTTC. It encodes CATSDPVRPDNEQFF.

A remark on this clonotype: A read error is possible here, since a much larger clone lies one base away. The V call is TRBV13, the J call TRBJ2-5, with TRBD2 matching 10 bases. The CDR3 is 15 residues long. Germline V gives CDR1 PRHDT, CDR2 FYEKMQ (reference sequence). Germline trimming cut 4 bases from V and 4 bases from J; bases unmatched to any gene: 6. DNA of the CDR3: TGTGCCAGCAGCTCTCTAGCGGGGGCTAGAGAGACCCAGTACTTC. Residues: CASSSLAGARETQYF.

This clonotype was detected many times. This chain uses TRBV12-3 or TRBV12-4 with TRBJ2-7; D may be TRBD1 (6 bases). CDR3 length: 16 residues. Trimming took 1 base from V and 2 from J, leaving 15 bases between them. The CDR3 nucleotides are TGTGCCAGCAGTTTAGTTGTCGGAGACAGGCCCTACGAGCAGTACTTC. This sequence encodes CASSLVVGDRPYEQYF.

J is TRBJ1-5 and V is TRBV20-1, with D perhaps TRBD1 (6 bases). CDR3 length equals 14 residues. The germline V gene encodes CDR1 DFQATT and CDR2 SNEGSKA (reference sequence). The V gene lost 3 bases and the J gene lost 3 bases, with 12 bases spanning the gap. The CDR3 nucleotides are TGCAGTGCTAGGTCGGGGGGCAACAATCAGCCCCAGCATTTT. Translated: CSARSGGNNQPQHF.

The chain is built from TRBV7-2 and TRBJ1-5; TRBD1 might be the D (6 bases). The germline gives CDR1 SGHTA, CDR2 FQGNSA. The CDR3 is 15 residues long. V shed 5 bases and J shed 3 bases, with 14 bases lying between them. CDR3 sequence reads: CASSPGQSLNQPQHF. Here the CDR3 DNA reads TGTGCCAGCAGCCCGGGACAATCGCTCAATCAGCCCCAGCATTTT. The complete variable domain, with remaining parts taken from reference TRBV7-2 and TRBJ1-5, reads GAGVSQSPSNKVTEKGKDVELRCDPISGHTALYWYRQSLGQGLEFLIYFQGNSAPDKSGLPSDRFSAERTGGSVSTLTIQRTQQEDSAVYLCASSPGQSLNQPQHFGDGTRLSIL.

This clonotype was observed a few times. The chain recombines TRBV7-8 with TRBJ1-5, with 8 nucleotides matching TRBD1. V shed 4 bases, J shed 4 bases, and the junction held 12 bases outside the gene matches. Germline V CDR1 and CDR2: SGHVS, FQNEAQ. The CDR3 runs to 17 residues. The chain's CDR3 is CASSYRPRGQRNQPQHF. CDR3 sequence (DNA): TGTGCCAGCAGCTATCGACCCAGGGGGCAGCGTAATCAGCCCCAGCATTTT.

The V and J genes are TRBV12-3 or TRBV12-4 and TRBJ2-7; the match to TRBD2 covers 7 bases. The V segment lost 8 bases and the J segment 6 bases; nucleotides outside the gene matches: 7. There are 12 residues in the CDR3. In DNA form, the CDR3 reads TGTGCCAGCGCGAGGGACTATGGCGAGCAGTACTTC. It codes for CASARDYGEQYF.

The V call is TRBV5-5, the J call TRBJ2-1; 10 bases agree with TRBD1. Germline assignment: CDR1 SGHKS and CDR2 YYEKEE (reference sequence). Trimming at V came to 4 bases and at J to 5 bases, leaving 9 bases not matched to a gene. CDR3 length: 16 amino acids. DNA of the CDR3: TGTGCCAGCAGCCTCCGGGACAGGGGCATCGACAATGAGCAGTTCTTC. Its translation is CASSLRDRGIDNEQFF.

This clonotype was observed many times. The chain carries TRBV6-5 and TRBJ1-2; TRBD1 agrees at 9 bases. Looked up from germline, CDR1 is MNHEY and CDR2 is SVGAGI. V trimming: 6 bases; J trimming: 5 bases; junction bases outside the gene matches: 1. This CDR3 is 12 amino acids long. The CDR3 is CASRTGGYGYTF. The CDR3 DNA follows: TGTGCCAGCAGGACAGGGGGATATGGCTACACCTTC.

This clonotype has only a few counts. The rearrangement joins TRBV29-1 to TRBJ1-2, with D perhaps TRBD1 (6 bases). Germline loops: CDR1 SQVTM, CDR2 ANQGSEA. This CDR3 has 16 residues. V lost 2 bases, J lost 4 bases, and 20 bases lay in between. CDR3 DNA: TGCAGCGTTGAAAGCCCTGCTGAGGGGGGGCGCTATGGCTACACCTTC. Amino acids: CSVESPAEGGRYGYTF.

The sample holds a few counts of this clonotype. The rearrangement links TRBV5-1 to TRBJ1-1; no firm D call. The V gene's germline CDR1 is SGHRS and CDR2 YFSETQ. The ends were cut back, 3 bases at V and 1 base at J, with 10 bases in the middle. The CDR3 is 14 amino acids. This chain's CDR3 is CASSWVTGNTEAFF. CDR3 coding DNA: TGCGCCAGCAGCTGGGTTACGGGGAACACTGAAGCTTTCTTT. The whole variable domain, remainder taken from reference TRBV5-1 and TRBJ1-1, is KAGVTQTPRYLIKTRGQQVTLSCSPISGHRSVSWYQQTPGQGLQFLFEYFSETQRNKGNFPGRFSGRQFSNSRSEMNVSTLELGDSALYLCASSWVTGNTEAFFGQGTRLTVV.

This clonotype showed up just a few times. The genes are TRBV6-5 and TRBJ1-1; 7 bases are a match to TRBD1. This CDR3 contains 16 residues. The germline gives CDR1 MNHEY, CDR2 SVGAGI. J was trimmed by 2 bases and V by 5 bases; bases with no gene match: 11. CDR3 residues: CASSRPRGGPNTEAFF. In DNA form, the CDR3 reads TGTGCCAGCAGTCGGCCGCGAGGGGGCCCTAACACTGAAGCTTTCTTT.

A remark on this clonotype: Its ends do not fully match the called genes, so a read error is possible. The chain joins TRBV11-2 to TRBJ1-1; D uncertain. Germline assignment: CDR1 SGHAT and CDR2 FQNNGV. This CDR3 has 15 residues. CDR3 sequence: CASSPNEARNTEPFF. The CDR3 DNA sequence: TGTGCCAGCAGCCCGAACGAAGCACGGAACACTGAACCTTTCTTT.

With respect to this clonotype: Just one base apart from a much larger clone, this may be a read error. The CDR3 reads CASRDPGRRTYGYTF. The CDR3 region has the DNA TGTGCCAGCAGAGATCCGGGACGAAGAACATATGGCTACACCTTC. The V call is TRBV7-8, the J call TRBJ1-2, with TRBD1 as a possible D gene (5 bases). The CDR3 has 15 amino acids. Germline CDR1 is SGHVS and CDR2 is FQNEAQ. Trimming left V 6 bases short and J 5 bases short, with 19 bases between.

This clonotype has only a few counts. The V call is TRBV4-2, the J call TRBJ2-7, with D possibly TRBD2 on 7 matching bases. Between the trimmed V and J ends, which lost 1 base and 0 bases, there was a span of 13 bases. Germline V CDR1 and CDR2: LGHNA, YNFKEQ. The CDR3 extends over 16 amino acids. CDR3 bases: TGTGCCAGCAGCCAAGGAGTAGGGGGGGGCTCCTACGAGCAGTACTTC. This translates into CASSQGVGGGSYEQYF.

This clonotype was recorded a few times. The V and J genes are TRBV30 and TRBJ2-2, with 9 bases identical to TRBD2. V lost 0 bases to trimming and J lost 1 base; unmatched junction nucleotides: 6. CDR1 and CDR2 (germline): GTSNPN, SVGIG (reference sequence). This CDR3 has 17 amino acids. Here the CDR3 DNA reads TGTGCCTGGAGTGTAACGGCTAGCGGGGTGAACACCGGGGAGCTGTTTTTT. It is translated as CAWSVTASGVNTGELFF.

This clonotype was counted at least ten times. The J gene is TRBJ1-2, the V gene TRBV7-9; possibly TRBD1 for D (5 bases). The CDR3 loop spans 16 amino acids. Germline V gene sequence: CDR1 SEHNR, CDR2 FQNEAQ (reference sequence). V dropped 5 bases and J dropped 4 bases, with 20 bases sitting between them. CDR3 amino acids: CASSLDPGRNIYGYTF. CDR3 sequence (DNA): TGTGCCAGCAGCCTAGACCCGGGACGGAACATCTATGGCTACACCTTC.

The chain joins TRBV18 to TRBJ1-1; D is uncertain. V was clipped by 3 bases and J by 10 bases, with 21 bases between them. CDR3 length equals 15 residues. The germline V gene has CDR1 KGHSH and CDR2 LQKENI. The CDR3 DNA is TGTGCCAGCTCACCGTCAGGAAGGGAGTTTGGAGCAGCTTTCTTT. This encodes CASSPSGREFGAAFF.

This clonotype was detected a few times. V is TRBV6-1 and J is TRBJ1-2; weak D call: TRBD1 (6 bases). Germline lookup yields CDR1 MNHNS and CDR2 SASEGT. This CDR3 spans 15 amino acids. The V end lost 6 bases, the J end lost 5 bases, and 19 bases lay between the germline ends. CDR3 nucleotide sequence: TGTGCCAGCAGCCCAATGGACAGCGTTGGGTATGGCTACACCTTC. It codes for CASSPMDSVGYGYTF.

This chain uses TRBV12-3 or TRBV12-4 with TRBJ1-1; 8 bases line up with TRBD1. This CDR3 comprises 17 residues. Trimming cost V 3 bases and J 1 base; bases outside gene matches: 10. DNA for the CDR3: TGTGCCAGCAGTTTCTTCGGCAGGGGGCTCCGGAACACTGAAGCTTTCTTT. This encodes CASSFFGRGLRNTEAFF.

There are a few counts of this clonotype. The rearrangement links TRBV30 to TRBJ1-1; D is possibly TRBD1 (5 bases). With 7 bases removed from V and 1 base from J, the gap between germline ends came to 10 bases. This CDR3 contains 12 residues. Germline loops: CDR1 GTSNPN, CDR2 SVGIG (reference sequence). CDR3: CAFRQTNTEAFF. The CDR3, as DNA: TGTGCCTTTCGACAGACGAACACTGAAGCTTTCTTT.

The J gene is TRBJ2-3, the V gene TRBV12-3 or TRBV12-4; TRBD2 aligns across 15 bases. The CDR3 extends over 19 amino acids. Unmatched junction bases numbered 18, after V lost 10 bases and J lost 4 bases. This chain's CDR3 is CAICPPGLAGGLGADTQYF. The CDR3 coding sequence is TGTGCCATCTGTCCACCGGGACTAGCGGGGGGACTGGGGGCAGATACGCAGTATTTT.

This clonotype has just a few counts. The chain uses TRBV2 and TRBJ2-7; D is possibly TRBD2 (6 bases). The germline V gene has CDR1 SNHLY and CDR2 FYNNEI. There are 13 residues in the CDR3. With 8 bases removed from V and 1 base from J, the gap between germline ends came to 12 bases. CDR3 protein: CASEEGQSYEQYF. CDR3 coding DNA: TGTGCCAGCGAGGAGGGGCAGTCCTACGAGCAGTACTTC.

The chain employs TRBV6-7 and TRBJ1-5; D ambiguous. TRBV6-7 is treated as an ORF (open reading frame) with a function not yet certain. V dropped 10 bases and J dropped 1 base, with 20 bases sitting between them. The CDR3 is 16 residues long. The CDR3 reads CATGGVGLKSNQPQHF. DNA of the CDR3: TGTGCCACCGGAGGAGTGGGGTTAAAGAGCAATCAGCCCCAGCATTTT.

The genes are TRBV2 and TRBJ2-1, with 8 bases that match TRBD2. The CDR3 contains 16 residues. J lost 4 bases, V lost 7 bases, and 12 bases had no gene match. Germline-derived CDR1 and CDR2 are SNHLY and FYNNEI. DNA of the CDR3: TGTGCCAGCAACCGAAGAACGCGGGGGGTGTACAATGAGCAGTTCTTC. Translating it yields CASNRRTRGVYNEQFF.

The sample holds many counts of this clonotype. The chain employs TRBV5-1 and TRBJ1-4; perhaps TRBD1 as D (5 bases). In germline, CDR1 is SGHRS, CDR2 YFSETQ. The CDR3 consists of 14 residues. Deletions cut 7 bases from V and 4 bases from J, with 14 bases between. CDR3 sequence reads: CASGGPDYNEKLFF. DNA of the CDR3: TGCGCCAGCGGGGGACCGGACTATAATGAAAAACTGTTTTTT.

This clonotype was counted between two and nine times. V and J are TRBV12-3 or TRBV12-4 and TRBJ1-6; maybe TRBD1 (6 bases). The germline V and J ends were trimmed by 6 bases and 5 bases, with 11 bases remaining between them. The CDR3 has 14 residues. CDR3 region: CASSPNRDNSPLHF. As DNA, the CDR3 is TGTGCCAGCAGCCCAAACAGGGATAATTCACCCCTCCACTTT.